A selection of T cell receptor beta chains follows, all from one sample in a study of blood T cell repertoires in COVID-19. The repertoire was sequenced with immunoSEQ multiplex PCR; TCRdb's copy has only in-frame clones and lacks some. The table shows some 74,000 clones, with approximately 80% occurring only once. What was sequenced was peripheral blood. The receptors shown here come from an older man with acute or convalescent COVID-19. The CDR3 runs from the conserved cysteine through the conserved F or W. The order of the fields is CDR3 protein, CDR3 DNA, V gene, D gene, clone size, J gene. The D gene is left open where the match is weak. Some rows mark clone size as missing; the rest say once, few, many or name a class of expanded clone.

CASSLDRNIQYF	TGTGCCAGCAGCCTCGACAGGAACATTCAGTACTTC	TRBV11-2	NA	NA	TRBJ2-4
CASSLQGLGNQPQHF	TGTGCCAGCAGTTTACAGGGTCTAGGAAATCAGCCCCAGCATTTT	TRBV28	NA	once	TRBJ1-5
CASSLASGAGNEQFF	TGTGCCAGCAGCTTAGCTAGCGGGGCGGGCAATGAGCAGTTCTTC	TRBV7-9	TRBD2	NA	TRBJ2-1
CASSSSLAGGETQYF	TGTGCCAGCAGTTCATCACTAGCGGGAGGCGAGACCCAGTACTTC	TRBV6-6	TRBD2	NA	TRBJ2-5
CASSLSRDRGQPQHF	TGTGCCAGCAGCCTGTCCCGGGACAGGGGTCAGCCCCAGCATTTT	TRBV7-9	TRBD1	NA	TRBJ1-5
CASSQDRINSPLHF	TGCGCCAGCAGCCAGGACAGAATTAATTCACCCCTCCACTTT	TRBV4-3	NA	NA	TRBJ1-6
CASSLMRGSEETQYF	TGTGCCAGCAGTCTAATGAGGGGGAGTGAAGAGACCCAGTACTTC	TRBV6-2/TRBV6-3	NA	NA	TRBJ2-5
CASSEVYQVHEQYF	TGTGCCAGCAGTGAGGTTTATCAGGTCCACGAGCAGTACTTC	TRBV6-1	NA	NA	TRBJ2-7
CASSSITRSTDTQYF	TGTGCCAGCAGTTCCATTACCAGAAGCACAGATACGCAGTATTTT	TRBV27	NA	NA	TRBJ2-3
CASSFQMTKRAEAFF	TGTGCCAGCAGCTTCCAGATGACAAAGAGGGCTGAAGCTTTCTTT	TRBV7-2	NA	NA	TRBJ1-1
CASSFGEGSPLHF	TGTGCCAGCAGTTTCGGGGAAGGGTCACCCCTCCACTTT	TRBV12-3/TRBV12-4	NA	NA	TRBJ1-6
CASRTGGIYEQYF	TGTGCCAGCCGGACAGGGGGCATTTACGAGCAGTACTTC	TRBV28	TRBD1	NA	TRBJ2-7
CASSLAGARTGELFF	TGTGCCAGCAGCTTGGCAGGGGCGAGGACCGGGGAGCTGTTTTTT	TRBV5-6	NA	NA	TRBJ2-2
CASSEYGGRGGLDWTNEQFF	TGTGCCAGCAGTGAATACGGGGGTCGCGGGGGTTTGGATTGGACGAATGAGCAGTTCTTC	TRBV6-1	TRBD2	NA	TRBJ2-1
CASSAGQGVSSAFF	TGTGCCAGCAGCGCCGGACAGGGTGTTAGCAGTGCTTTCTTT	TRBV28	TRBD1	NA	TRBJ1-1
CASSQEFWGRRATNEKLFF	TGTGCCAGCAGCCAAGAGTTTTGGGGGAGGAGGGCAACTAATGAAAAACTGTTTTTT	TRBV3-1/TRBV3-2	NA	once	TRBJ1-4
CASSGQGAGNTEAFF	TGTGCCAGCAGCGGACAGGGGGCCGGGAACACTGAAGCTTTCTTT	TRBV27	TRBD1	NA	TRBJ1-1
CASSHEDQPQHF	TGTGCCAGCAGCCATGAGGATCAGCCCCAGCATTTT	TRBV4-2	NA	NA	TRBJ1-5
CASSLKAATNEKLFF	TGCGCCAGCAGCTTGAAAGCGGCAACTAATGAAAAACTGTTTTTT	TRBV5-1	NA	NA	TRBJ1-4
CASSTTGLGYTF	TGTGCCAGCAGTACGACAGGGCTTGGCTACACCTTC	TRBV6-5	TRBD1	NA	TRBJ1-2
CASSLGVGGLNSYEQYF	TGTGCCAGCAGCTTAGGAGTAGGGGGCCTCAACTCCTACGAGCAGTACTTC	TRBV7-9	TRBD1	few	TRBJ2-7
CASSYPRVAANHEQYF	TGTGCCAGCAGTTACCCCCGCGTAGCCGCAAATCACGAGCAGTACTTC	TRBV6-5	NA	NA	TRBJ2-7
CASSKSLDRMETGELFF	TGCGCCAGCAGCAAAAGTTTGGACAGGATGGAAACCGGGGAGCTGTTTTTT	TRBV5-1	TRBD1	NA	TRBJ2-2
CASSWGGGLPDTQYF	TGTGCCAGCAGTTGGGGCGGGGGGCTCCCAGATACGCAGTATTTT	TRBV6-5	TRBD2	NA	TRBJ2-3
CASSYPHTEAFF	TGTGCCAGCAGTTACCCTCACACTGAAGCTTTCTTT	TRBV6-2/TRBV6-3	NA	NA	TRBJ1-1
CASSLRGASVTGELFF	TGTGCCAGCAGCTTGCGGGGGGCCTCGGTCACCGGGGAGCTGTTTTTT	TRBV11-1	TRBD2	NA	TRBJ2-2
CASSRRNDSPLHF	TGCGCCAGCAGTCGGAGGAATGATTCACCCCTCCACTTT	TRBV23-1	NA	NA	TRBJ1-6
CASSYNYGYTF	TGTGCCAGCAGCTATAACTATGGCTACACCTTC	TRBV6-2/TRBV6-3	NA	once	TRBJ1-2
CASSLVGTNYNEQFF	TGCGCCAGCAGCTTGGTAGGGACAAATTACAATGAGCAGTTCTTC	TRBV5-1	NA	NA	TRBJ2-1
CASSLQVYEQYF	TGTGCCAGCAGCCTACAGGTTTACGAGCAGTACTTC	TRBV7-2	NA	NA	TRBJ2-7
CASSSGLAGEYEQYF	TGTGCCAGCAGCTCCGGACTAGCGGGAGAGTACGAGCAGTACTTC	TRBV11-3	TRBD2	NA	TRBJ2-7
CASSIDGIPPGANVLTF	TGTGCCAGTAGTATAGACGGGATCCCACCCGGGGCCAACGTCCTGACTTTC	TRBV19	NA	NA	TRBJ2-6
CASSLGGQPQAFF	TGCGCCAGCAGCTTGGGAGGACAGCCACAAGCTTTCTTT	TRBV5-1	NA	NA	TRBJ1-1
CASSLSGGVGYGYTF	TGTGCCAGCAGTTTATCAGGAGGGGTTGGCTATGGCTACACCTTC	TRBV28	NA	NA	TRBJ1-2
CASSSTSDAYEQYF	TGTGCCAGCAGCTCGACTAGCGACGCCTACGAGCAGTACTTC	TRBV7-9	TRBD2	NA	TRBJ2-7
CASTTRDTEAFF	TGTGCCAGTACCACCCGGGACACTGAAGCTTTCTTT	TRBV19	NA	NA	TRBJ1-1
CASSLQTVNTEAFF	TGCGCCAGCAGCCTCCAGACAGTGAACACTGAAGCTTTCTTT	TRBV4-1	NA	once	TRBJ1-1
CSVVAGAANEQYF	TGCAGCGTTGTAGCGGGAGCCGCAAACGAGCAGTACTTC	TRBV29-1	TRBD2	NA	TRBJ2-7
CASSYSLAGVDEQFF	TGTGCCAGCAGTTATTCTCTAGCGGGAGTAGATGAGCAGTTCTTC	TRBV6-5	TRBD2	NA	TRBJ2-1
CASGGTGGYQPQHF	TGTGCCAGTGGGGGGACAGGGGGATATCAGCCCCAGCATTTT	TRBV19	TRBD1	NA	TRBJ1-5
CASSLVGQGNLETQYF	TGCGCCAGCAGCTTGGTGGGACAGGGGAATTTGGAGACCCAGTACTTC	TRBV5-1	TRBD1	NA	TRBJ2-5
CASSEQGADGYTF	TGTGCCAGCAGTGAACAGGGGGCGGATGGCTACACCTTC	TRBV2	TRBD1	NA	TRBJ1-2
CASSAGQDYGYTF	TGTGCCAGCAGCGCAGGACAGGACTATGGCTACACCTTC	TRBV9	TRBD1	NA	TRBJ1-2
CASSLVPGLAGGTGELFF	TGTGCCAGCAGCTTAGTCCCCGGACTAGCGGGAGGGACCGGGGAGCTGTTTTTT	TRBV7-9	TRBD2	NA	TRBJ2-2
CSASSGISTGTYNEQFF	TGCAGTGCTAGTAGCGGGATTTCCACAGGAACCTACAATGAGCAGTTCTTC	TRBV20-1	TRBD2	few	TRBJ2-1
CASSPGQGFRDTQYF	TGTGCCAGCAGCCCGGGACAGGGGTTCAGAGATACGCAGTATTTT	TRBV3-1/TRBV3-2	TRBD1	NA	TRBJ2-3
CASRAGTGRTRGYGYTF	TGTGCCAGCAGAGCCGGGACAGGGCGGACTCGTGGCTATGGCTACACCTTC	TRBV2	TRBD1	few	TRBJ1-2
CASSEGSYGYTF	TGTGCCAGCAGTGAAGGCAGCTATGGCTACACCTTC	TRBV2	NA	NA	TRBJ1-2
CASSLFMSGANVLTF	TGCGCCAGCAGCCTATTTATGTCGGGGGCCAACGTCCTGACTTTC	TRBV4-1	NA	NA	TRBJ2-6
CASSREPWGNTIYF	TGTGCCAGCAGTCGCGAACCGTGGGGAAACACCATATATTTT	TRBV6-5	NA	NA	TRBJ1-3